Listed below are T cell receptor beta chains from one sample, sequenced in a study of blood T cell repertoires in COVID-19. Here immunoSEQ multiplex PCR was the method, and the copy in TCRdb shows in-frame clones only, minus some. Of 100,000 or so clones listed, about 88% are singletons. Sequencing used peripheral blood. The receptors were sampled from a man aged 60-69 years with acute or convalescent COVID-19. CDR3s include the opening cysteine and the closing phenylalanine or tryptophan. D genes are given only for firm matches. Rows give clone size only sometimes, using once, few, many, or a class for an expanded clone.

d_gene,j_gene,v_gene,abundance,CDR3aa,CDR3nt
NA,TRBJ2-7,TRBV4-1,NA,CASSQGLTSYEQYF,TGCGCCAGCAGCCAAGGTCTCACATCCTACGAGCAGTACTTC
NA,TRBJ2-5,TRBV6-6,few,CASTSGWGMETQYF,TGTGCCAGCACCTCAGGTTGGGGCATGGAGACCCAGTACTTC
NA,TRBJ1-2,TRBV6-5,NA,CASTIPRGHLLGYTF,TGTGCCAGCACCATCCCGCGGGGGCACCTTCTCGGCTACACCTTC
TRBD2,TRBJ2-5,TRBV10-3,NA,CATGLAGGQETQYF,TGTGCCACCGGACTAGCGGGGGGGCAGGAGACCCAGTACTTC
NA,TRBJ1-6,TRBV30,NA,CAWSVRGGVNSPLHF,TGTGCCTGGAGTGTACGCGGAGGGGTTAATTCACCCCTCCACTTT
NA,TRBJ2-7,TRBV11-2,NA,CASSSTGTPLYEQYF,TGTGCCAGCAGCTCGACCGGGACACCACTCTACGAGCAGTACTTC
NA,TRBJ2-7,TRBV25-1,NA,CASSEGTQESEQYF,TGTGCCAGCAGTGAAGGGACACAAGAATCCGAGCAGTACTTC
NA,TRBJ1-2,TRBV29-1,NA,CSADPGTGYTF,TGCAGCGCTGACCCGGGTACTGGCTACACCTTC
NA,TRBJ1-1,TRBV4-3,NA,CASSQDSGFGTEAFF,TGCGCCAGCAGCCAAGATTCAGGGTTTGGCACTGAAGCTTTCTTT
TRBD2,TRBJ2-2,TRBV30,NA,CAWRVSGANTGELFF,TGTGCCTGGAGGGTTAGCGGGGCGAACACCGGGGAGCTGTTTTTT
NA,TRBJ1-2,TRBV27,NA,CASSDPPDSAEKKLANYGYTF,TGTGCCAGCAGCGACCCCCCGGACAGTGCCGAAAAAAAGTTAGCTAACTATGGCTACACCTTC
TRBD1,TRBJ1-1,TRBV30,NA,CAWSGRSGTGDTEAFF,TGTGCCTGGAGTGGCCGTTCCGGGACAGGGGACACTGAAGCTTTCTTT
NA,TRBJ1-2,TRBV7-2,NA,CASSLARYGYTF,TGTGCCAGCAGCTTAGCCAGGTATGGCTACACCTTC
NA,TRBJ1-5,TRBV5-1,few,CASSLNGGGNQPQHF,TGCGCCAGCAGCTTGAACGGTGGAGGTAATCAGCCCCAGCATTTT
NA,TRBJ2-3,TRBV7-9,NA,CASSFFLVEDTQYF,TGTGCCAGCAGCTTTTTTCTGGTGGAGGATACGCAGTATTTT
TRBD1,TRBJ1-5,TRBV5-8,once,CASSAGGTVYSNQPQHF,TGTGCCAGCAGCGCCGGCGGGACAGTCTATAGCAATCAGCCCCAGCATTTT
TRBD2,TRBJ2-7,TRBV6-2/TRBV6-3,once,CASSYGGLAVDYEQYF,TGTGCCAGCAGTTACGGTGGGCTAGCGGTAGATTACGAGCAGTACTTC
TRBD1,TRBJ2-7,TRBV5-1,NA,CASSATGGDWYEQYF,TGCGCCAGCAGCGCGACAGGGGGCGATTGGTACGAGCAGTACTTC
NA,TRBJ2-2,TRBV4-1,NA,CASSYQAPANTGELFF,TGCGCCAGCAGCTATCAGGCACCCGCGAACACCGGGGAGCTGTTTTTT
TRBD2,TRBJ2-1,TRBV5-4,NA,CASSLVGGLGEQFF,TGTGCCAGCAGCTTGGTGGGAGGGTTGGGTGAGCAGTTCTTC
TRBD2,TRBJ2-7,TRBV27,NA,CASSLSWIAGDYEQYF,TGTGCCAGCAGTTTATCTTGGATAGCGGGGGACTACGAGCAGTACTTC
TRBD1,TRBJ2-3,TRBV4-1,NA,CASSQADRGSTDTQYF,TGCGCCAGCAGCCAAGCGGACAGGGGAAGCACAGATACGCAGTATTTT
NA,TRBJ1-6,TRBV7-9,NA,CASSLAATGLHNSPLHF,TGTGCCAGCAGCTTAGCGGCGACAGGTCTCCATAATTCACCCCTCCACTTT